Below, 7 T cell receptor beta chains from the same sample are listed, as sequenced in a study of molecular identifiers for immune sequencing clone quantification. TCRdb passed the PCR reads through MiXCR, listing each CDR3 protein once. This sample has some 100,000 distinct CDR3 sequences, with roughly 38% found just once. The specimen sequenced was naive CD8+ T cells from blood, with Jurkat cell RNA spiked in. Subset of the sample: FACS-sorted CD8+CD4-CCR7+CD45RA+ naive T cells. All receptors come from a human donor in good health. Some libraries in this study had Jurkat cell RNA spiked in.

The V and J genes are TRBV6-6 and TRBJ2-2, with D unresolved. This CDR3 is built from 14 residues. Trimming cost V 3 bases and J 1 base, with 6 bases left between them. Per the germline V gene, CDR1 is MNHNY and CDR2 is SVGAGI (reference sequence). The CDR3 nucleotides are TGTGCCAGCAGTTATCGTCAGAACACCGGGGAGCTGTTTTTT. This sequence encodes CASSYRQNTGELFF.

Many counts were recorded for this clonotype. The chain recombines TRBV7-2 with TRBJ2-5; D may be TRBD2 (5 bases). CDR3 length: 14 residues. Germline assignment: CDR1 SGHTA and CDR2 FQGNSA. V was trimmed by 4 bases and J by 1 base, leaving 10 bases between them. Written as DNA, the CDR3 is TGTGCCAGCAGCTCGCGGGTATTCCAAGAGACCCAGTACTTC. Translation: CASSSRVFQETQYF.

Of note for this clonotype: A much larger clone differs by one base, so this may be a read error. This chain uses TRBV7-9 with TRBJ2-3, with D perhaps matching TRBD2 (5 bases). The V and J ends lost 8 bases and 4 bases respectively, with 13 bases between them. CDR1 and CDR2 (germline): SEHNR, FQNEAQ (reference sequence). This CDR3 region has 13 residues. As DNA, the CDR3 is TGTGCCAGCGGACTCGTCCGCGCAGATACGCAGTATTTT. It translates to CASGLVRADTQYF.

The V call is TRBV5-4, the J call TRBJ2-7; D is perhaps TRBD1 (6 bases). V lost 0 bases to trimming and J lost 7 bases, with 14 bases between them. Germline CDR1 and CDR2: SGHNT and YYREEE (reference sequence). The CDR3 spans 14 residues. DNA of the CDR3: TGTGCCAGCAGCTTGGGTGCAGGGGTCGGTGAGCAGTACTTC. Encoded protein: CASSLGAGVGEQYF.

A word on this clonotype: This may come from a read error, since a much larger clone is one base off. The chain carries TRBV23-1 and TRBJ2-3; 8 bases agree with TRBD2. TRBV23-1 is filed as an ORF, its function uncertain. The CDR3 is made up of 17 amino acids. CDR3 sequence reads: CASRQSGGRRSTDTQYF. DNA of the CDR3: TGCGCCAGCAGACAATCAGGCGGGAGGAGGAGCACAGATACGCAGTATTTT.

Turning to this clonotype: A much bigger clone sits one base away, suggesting this may be a read error. The chain couples TRBV20-1 to TRBJ1-1; D not resolved. The CDR3 spans 10 residues. Germline CDR1 is DFQATT and CDR2 is SNEGSKA (reference sequence). Trimming took 5 bases from V and 7 from J, leaving 8 bases between them. CDR3 DNA: TGCAGTGCTGGAATGGGTGAAGCTTTCTTT. It is translated as CSAGMGEAFF.

This clonotype was counted many times. This chain uses TRBV12-3 or TRBV12-4 with TRBJ2-2; 7 nucleotides line up with TRBD2. This CDR3 has 14 residues. The ends lost 3 bases at V and 4 bases at J; junction bases unmatched: 2. CDR3 loop: CASSFASGTGELFF. CDR3 nucleotide sequence: TGTGCCAGCAGTTTCGCTAGCGGCACCGGGGAGCTGTTTTTT.